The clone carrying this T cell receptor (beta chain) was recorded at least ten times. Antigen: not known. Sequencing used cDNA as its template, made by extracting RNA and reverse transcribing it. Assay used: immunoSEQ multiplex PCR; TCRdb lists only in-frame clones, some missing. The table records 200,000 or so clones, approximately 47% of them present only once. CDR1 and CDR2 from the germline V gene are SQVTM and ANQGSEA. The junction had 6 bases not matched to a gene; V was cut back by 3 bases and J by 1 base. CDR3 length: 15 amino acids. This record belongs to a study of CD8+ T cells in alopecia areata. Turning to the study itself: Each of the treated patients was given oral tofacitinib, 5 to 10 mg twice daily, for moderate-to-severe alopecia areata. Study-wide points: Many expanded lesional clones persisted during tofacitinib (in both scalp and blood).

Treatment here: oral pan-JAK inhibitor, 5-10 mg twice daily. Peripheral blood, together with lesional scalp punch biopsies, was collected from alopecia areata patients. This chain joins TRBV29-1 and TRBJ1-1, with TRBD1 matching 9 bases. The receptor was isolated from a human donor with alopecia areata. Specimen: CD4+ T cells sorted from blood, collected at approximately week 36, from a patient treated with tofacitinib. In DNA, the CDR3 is TGCAGCGTTGATCCGGGACAGGGCACGAACACTGAAGCTTTCTTT. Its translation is CSVDPGQGTNTEAFF.